The subject of this entry is one TCR beta chain. The antigen remains unidentified. This sample was included in a study of T cell responses to AZD1222 COVID-19 vaccine. Points from the study as a whole: Clonal diversity may have been underestimated in mostly white British donors. Repertoire sampling occurred only after the peak T cell response. Spike-specific TCR breadth and depth were elevated following two AZD1222 doses. Spike was spanned by vaccine-associated CD4 TCRs, with dominance at 160-218 and 743-854.

The CDR3 has 15 amino acids. Germline V gives CDR1 SGHDT, CDR2 YYEEEE. Trimming left V 0 bases short and J 6 bases short, with 12 bases between. Produced via immunoSEQ multiplex PCR; TCRdb's table is partial and in-frame only. The table includes more than 95,000 clones, more than 80% detected once. This sequence joins TRBV5-6 and TRBJ2-2; D is possibly TRBD2 (5 bases). The sequence came from an adult who received the AZD1222 COVID-19 vaccine. The sample in question was peripheral blood, obtained 28 days after the second AZD1222 dose. The CDR3 sequence: CASSLGLAAAGELFF. Here the CDR3 DNA reads TGTGCCAGCAGCTTGGGCCTAGCTGCTGCCGGGGAGCTGTTTTTT.